The TCR beta chain described here comes from a study of control samples from healthy donors and cancer patients. V dropped 0 bases and J dropped 4 bases, with 11 bases sitting between them. The CDR3 is made up of 15 amino acids. The germline V gene has CDR1 SGHKS and CDR2 YYEKEE (reference sequence). TCRdb keeps only in-frame clones here, not all; method: immunoSEQ multiplex PCR. The table has about 130,000 clones, approximately 92% seen once. The clonotype was recovered from a man between 18 and 29 years old in good health. Sequencing used blood. The gene calls are TRBV5-5 and TRBJ1-3; D remains unclear. This CDR3 reads CASSLAEGPGNTIYF. The CDR3 DNA is TGTGCCAGCAGCTTGGCCGAAGGACCCGGAAACACCATATATTTT. Filled out from reference TRBV5-5 and TRBJ1-3, the complete variable domain reads DAGVTQSPTHLIKTRGQQVTLRCSPISGHKSVSWYQQVLGQGPQFIFQYYEKEERGRGNFPDRFSARQFPNYSSELNVNALLLGDSALYLCASSLAEGPGNTIYFGEGSWLTVV.